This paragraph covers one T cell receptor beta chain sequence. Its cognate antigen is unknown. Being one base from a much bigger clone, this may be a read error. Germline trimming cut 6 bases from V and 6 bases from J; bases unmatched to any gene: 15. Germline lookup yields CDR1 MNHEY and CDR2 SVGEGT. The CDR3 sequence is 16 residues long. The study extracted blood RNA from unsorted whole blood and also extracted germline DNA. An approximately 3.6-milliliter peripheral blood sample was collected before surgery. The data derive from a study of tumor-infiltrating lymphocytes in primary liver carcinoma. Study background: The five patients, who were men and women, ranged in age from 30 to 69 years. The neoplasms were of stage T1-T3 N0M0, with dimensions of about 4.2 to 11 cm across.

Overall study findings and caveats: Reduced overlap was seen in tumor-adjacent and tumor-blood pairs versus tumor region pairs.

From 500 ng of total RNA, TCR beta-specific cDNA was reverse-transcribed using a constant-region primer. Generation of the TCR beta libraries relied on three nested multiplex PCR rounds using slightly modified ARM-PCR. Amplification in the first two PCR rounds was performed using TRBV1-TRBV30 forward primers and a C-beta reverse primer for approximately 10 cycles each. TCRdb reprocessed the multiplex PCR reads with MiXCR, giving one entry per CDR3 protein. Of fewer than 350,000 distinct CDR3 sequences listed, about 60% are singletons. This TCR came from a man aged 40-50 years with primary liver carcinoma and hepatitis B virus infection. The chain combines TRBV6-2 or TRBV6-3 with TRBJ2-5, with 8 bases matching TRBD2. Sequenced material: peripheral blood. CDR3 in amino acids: CASSRGGLVMRKTQYF. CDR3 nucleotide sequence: TGTGCCAGCAGCCGAGGGGGACTAGTGATGCGGAAGACCCAGTACTTC.